Presented here are 3 T cell receptor beta chains from one specimen sequenced in a study of response to subunit inactivated influenza vaccine. TCRdb re-analysed the RT-PCR reads in MiXCR, keeping a single row per CDR3 protein. The table records approximately 700,000 distinct CDR3 sequences, about 15% of them present only once. The starting material was PBMCs from blood, obtained around 14 days before vaccination. Source of these receptors: a man aged 50 to 60 who received an inactivated influenza vaccine.

This clonotype was detected a few times. This chain links TRBV7-2 with TRBJ1-5; D ambiguous. Trimming took off 2 bases at V and 0 bases at J, with 8 bases between the two ends. The length of the CDR3 is 15 residues. Germline lookup yields CDR1 SGHTA and CDR2 FQGNSA. The CDR3 DNA reads as TGTGCCAGCAGCTTATGGTCGGATAGCAATCAGCCCCAGCATTTT. This translates into CASSLWSDSNQPQHF.

This clonotype was seen more than once but under ten times. V and J are TRBV7-2 and TRBJ2-3, with TRBD2 identical over 7 bases. The CDR3 totals 12 residues. Germline CDR1 is SGHTA and CDR2 is FQGNSA. V gave up 5 bases and J gave up 11 bases; unmatched junction bases: 7. The CDR3 sequence is CASSAPGTKQYF. For the CDR3, the DNA is TGTGCCAGCAGCGCACCCGGGACTAAGCAGTATTTT.

The genes are TRBV10-1 and TRBJ2-3; D uncertain. The CDR3 is 14 residues long. The ends were cut back, 3 bases at V and 6 bases at J, with 13 bases in the middle. Per germline, CDR1 WNHNN and CDR2 SYGVQD (reference sequence). The CDR3 coding sequence is TGCGCCAGCAGTGAATCTTTCTGGGCCGATACGCAGTATTTT. It specifies CASSESFWADTQYF.